Listed below are T cell receptor beta chains from one sample, sequenced in a study of blood T cells in healthy people across ages. TCRdb reprocessed the 5' RACE reads via MiXCR and lists one record per CDR3 protein. The repertoire consists of approximately 940,000 distinct CDR3 sequences, with roughly 43% occurring once and the leading ten covering roughly 13%. Material: blood. Every receptor here comes from a man younger than 45 in good health. The conserved cysteine and the conserved F or W are not part of the CDR3 here. Fields, in order: V gene, J gene, CDR3 protein.

>TRBV6-2/TRBV6-3|TRBJ1-5
ASSFPGGGQPQH
>TRBV20-1|TRBJ2-1
SASPSGGAYNEQF
>TRBV12-3/TRBV12-4|TRBJ2-7
ASSEPGQGAGEQY
>TRBV20-1|NA
SATTGRIDYEQY
>TRBV27|TRBJ2-5
ASSSLAVGYEETQY
>TRBV10-3|TRBJ2-1
AIKGFTNEQF
>TRBV6-6|TRBJ2-1
ASRTGTINNEQF
>TRBV10-3|TRBJ2-4
ATSQPGNKNIQY
>TRBV11-3|TRBJ2-5
ASSLDAHQETQY
>TRBV7-2|TRBJ1-5
TSSLRGGNQPQH
>TRBV3-1|TRBJ2-3
ASSQAGHHTDTQY
>TRBV12-3/TRBV12-4|TRBJ2-3
ASSLRGAPDTQY
>TRBV19|TRBJ2-1
ASSPPTSGGPNEQF
>TRBV20-1|TRBJ1-6
SARGGTGDASSPLH
>TRBV29-1|TRBJ2-7
SVESWDEQY
>TRBV24-1|TRBJ1-2
ATSDLEFYGYT
>TRBV6-5|TRBJ2-7
ASMRDRGAYEQY
>TRBV20-1|TRBJ1-4
SASPPGLINEKLF
>TRBV10-3|TRBJ2-1
ATQGRVEQF
>TRBV15|TRBJ1-2
AASRDRQQEGYT
>TRBV7-9|TRBJ2-1
ASSLNRGRDEQF
>TRBV28|TRBJ2-1
ASSPGTRDNEQF
>TRBV20-1|TRBJ2-1
SAKYSGGAKNEQF
>TRBV5-5|TRBJ1-4
ASSSDWGAEKLF
>TRBV6-5|TRBJ1-2
ASRGDRGSYGYT
>TRBV20-1|TRBJ2-3
SARVGTGHTDTQY
>TRBV6-6|TRBJ1-2
ASTNTEGVDGYT
>TRBV7-2|TRBJ1-4
ASSLDQRGLF
>TRBV20-1|TRBJ2-3
SARSPGEASPGDTQY
>TRBV29-1|TRBJ2-1
SVDIPASSYNEQF
>TRBV20-1|TRBJ2-3
SARDQVGDGTQY
>TRBV5-1|TRBJ1-1
ASSEGLVNTEAF
>TRBV20-1|TRBJ2-1
SAPVSGRSSYNEQF
>TRBV6-2/TRBV6-3|TRBJ2-1
ASRAGQGAGNEQF
>TRBV28|TRBJ2-4
ASSLPLAGAQGRQY